The next 25 T cell receptor beta chains were all read from a single sample in a study of T cell repertoires in cytomegalovirus infection. What these receptors recognize is not known. TCRdb used MiXCR to reprocess the reads, holding one entry per CDR3 protein. The repertoire holds some 940,000 distinct CDR3 sequences, with approximately 31% as singletons. This specimen was cultured CD8+ T cells from PBMCs, taken from culture after CMV antigen stimulation. These TCRs come from a human donor in good health (CMV status not recorded). Some clones in this sample may be carry-over from other donors' samples.

This clonotype qualifies as medium-sized (0.01 to 0.1%). The chain links TRBV6-2 or TRBV6-3 to TRBJ2-3; no reliable D call. There are 15 residues in the CDR3. V dropped 4 bases and J dropped 4 bases, with 15 bases sitting between them. Germline V gene sequence: CDR1 MNHEY, CDR2 SVGEGT. The CDR3 here is CASSSSRKVADTQYF. The CDR3 nucleotides read TGTGCCAGCAGTTCATCCCGCAAGGTCGCAGATACGCAGTATTTT.

The J gene is TRBJ2-1, the V gene TRBV28; either TRBD1 or TRBD2 may supply D (5 bases each). The CDR3 is made up of 13 amino acids. The germline V gene encodes CDR1 MDHEN and CDR2 SYDVKM. V was pared by 8 bases and J by 1 base, with 9 bases between. Here the CDR3 DNA reads TGTGCCAGCGTCAGGGAGTCCTACAATGAGCAGTTCTTC. Protein product: CASVRESYNEQFF.

This clonotype was recorded at least ten times. The rearrangement links TRBV7-2 to TRBJ1-4, with no clear D. Germline CDR1 SGHTA, CDR2 FQGNSA. The CDR3 is made up of 17 amino acids. Trimming took 1 base from V and 0 from J, leaving 12 bases between them. CDR3 coding DNA: TGTGCCAGCAGCTTAGGGCCCCAAGTTGCAACTAATGAAAAACTGTTTTTT. This translates into CASSLGPQVATNEKLFF.

V gene TRBV27 combines with J gene TRBJ2-2; D is unclear. The CDR3 contains 14 residues. Germline V gene sequence: CDR1 MNHEY, CDR2 SMNVEV (reference sequence). Trimming stripped 9 bases from V and 0 bases from J, with 11 bases between. CDR3 sequence reads: CASTAHSNTGELFF. In DNA, the CDR3 is TGTGCCAGTACTGCACATTCGAACACCGGGGAGCTGTTTTTT.

This chain uses TRBV27 with TRBJ1-6; the D is unclear. From germline, CDR1 is MNHEY and CDR2 SMNVEV (reference sequence). V lost 5 bases, J lost 3 bases, and 17 bases lay in between. The CDR3 extends over 17 amino acids. The CDR3 here is CASSPWGGQVYNSPLHF. The CDR3 nucleotides read TGTGCCAGCAGTCCATGGGGAGGGCAGGTCTATAATTCACCCCTCCACTTT.

The V and J genes are TRBV28 and TRBJ2-1, with D possibly matching TRBD2 (7 bases). The V end lost 7 bases, the J end lost 6 bases, and 25 bases lay between the germline ends. Germline values: CDR1 MDHEN, CDR2 SYDVKM. This CDR3 is 17 amino acids long. This CDR3 is CASTASQLRGGSNEQFF. CDR3 DNA sequence: TGTGCCAGCACCGCCTCGCAATTGAGGGGGGGGAGCAATGAGCAGTTCTTC.

At least ten counts were recorded for this clonotype. The chain joins TRBV7-8 to TRBJ2-3; 12 nucleotides agree with TRBD1. The trim removed 0 bases at V and 8 bases at J, leaving 9 bases unmatched. Germline V lookup: CDR1 SGHVS, CDR2 FQNEAQ. The CDR3 length is 17 residues. The CDR3 DNA follows: TGTGCCAGCAGCTTAGCTATGGGGACAGGGGGCTTCAGTACGCAGTATTTT. Its translation is CASSLAMGTGGFSTQYF.

The sample holds a few counts of this clonotype. V usage is TRBV7-6 and J usage is TRBJ2-3, with TRBD2 identical over 10 bases. There are 17 residues in the CDR3. With V trimmed by 4 bases and J by 4 bases, 11 bases remained unmatched. The germline gives CDR1 SGHVS, CDR2 FNYEAQ. CDR3 bases: TGTGCCAGCAGCTCAGAACTAGCGGGGTCCTGGCCAGATACGCAGTATTTT. Its translation is CASSSELAGSWPDTQYF.

The chain carries TRBV5-1 and TRBJ2-1; 9 nucleotides line up with TRBD1. Germline V gene data show CDR1 as SGHRS and CDR2 as YFSETQ. After removal of 5 bases from V and 5 bases from J, the junction contained 8 bases not matched to a gene. This CDR3 has 15 amino acids. In nucleotides, the CDR3 is TGCGCCAGCAGAGTGGGACAGGGAGTAAACAATGAGCAGTTCTTC. Translation: CASRVGQGVNNEQFF.

This clonotype was counted ten times or more. The chain couples TRBV12-3 or TRBV12-4 to TRBJ1-5; D perhaps matches TRBD1 (5 bases). V lost 0 bases, J lost 2 bases, and 14 bases lay in between. The CDR3 is 17 residues long. The CDR3 nucleotides read TGTGCCAGCAGTTTAGCCGATAGGGGTCGGGGCAATCAGCCCCAGCATTTT. Its translation is CASSLADRGRGNQPQHF.

The genes are TRBV25-1 and TRBJ1-1; tentative D call: TRBD1 (6 bases). This CDR3 region has 14 residues. Germline V gene sequence: CDR1 MGHDK, CDR2 SYGVNS. The germline V and J ends were trimmed by 8 bases and 7 bases, with 20 bases remaining between them. This CDR3 reads CASDHLGGGGEAFF. Written as DNA, the CDR3 is TGTGCCAGCGACCATCTCGGAGGGGGGGGTGAAGCTTTCTTT. Supplemented by reference TRBV25-1 and TRBJ1-1, the full variable domain reads EADIYQTPRYLVIGTGKKITLECSQTMGHDKMYWYQQDPGMELHLIHYSYGVNSTEKGDLSSESTVSRIRTEHFPLTLESARPSHTSQYLCASDHLGGGGEAFFGQGTRLTVV.

This clonotype was counted only a few times. The rearrangement links TRBV6-1 to TRBJ2-1; tentatively, D is TRBD1 (5 bases). Trimming removed 6 bases from V and 0 bases from J, with 15 bases in between. The CDR3 is 16 amino acids. In germline, CDR1 is MNHNS, CDR2 SASEGT. This CDR3 reads CASSQGAYSSYNEQFF. The CDR3 nucleotides are TGTGCCAGCAGCCAAGGGGCCTACAGCTCCTACAATGAGCAGTTCTTC.

This chain connects TRBV7-6 to TRBJ2-7; D gene ambiguous. Deletions cut 3 bases from V and 13 bases from J, with 7 bases between. Germline assignment: CDR1 SGHVS and CDR2 FNYEAQ. The CDR3 contains 9 residues. The CDR3 loop reads CASSFPTYF. DNA of the CDR3: TGTGCCAGCAGCTTCCCCACCTACTTC.

This chain connects TRBV20-1 to TRBJ2-2, with D unresolved. V lost 2 bases, J lost 2 bases, and 6 bases lay in between. Germline CDR1 reads DFQATT; CDR2 reads SNEGSKA (reference sequence). This CDR3 spans 13 amino acids. CDR3 nucleotide sequence: TGCAGTGCTAGATCACCCAACACCGGGGAGCTGTTTTTT. Translating it yields CSARSPNTGELFF.

Concerning this clonotype itself: Mismatch with germline at one junction end may stem from a read error. The J gene is TRBJ1-1, the V gene TRBV7-9; no clear D gene. CDR1 SEHNR and CDR2 FQNEAQ come from the germline V gene (reference sequence). The CDR3 is made up of 14 amino acids. CDR3 amino acids: CASSLYGLGTEAFF. The DNA for the CDR3 is TGTGCTAGCAGCTTATACGGTCTGGGTACTGAAGCTTTCTTT.

This clonotype was detected only a few times. The chain recombines TRBV12-3 or TRBV12-4 with TRBJ1-5; the D is unclear. The ends were cut back, 6 bases at V and 1 base at J, with 7 bases in the middle. The CDR3 loop spans 13 amino acids. The CDR3 DNA sequence: TGTGCCAGCAGCCAGATCAGCAATCAGCCCCAGCATTTT. Its translation: CASSQISNQPQHF.

This clonotype was picked up a small number of times. The chain carries TRBV4-1 and TRBJ1-4; 9 bases are a match to TRBD1. After removal of 3 bases from V and 7 bases from J, the junction contained 6 bases not matched to a gene. Germline V gene sequence: CDR1 MGHRA, CDR2 YSYEKL. This CDR3 is built from 15 residues. CDR3 in DNA: TGCGCCAGCAGCCACCCGGGACAGGGACTTGAAAAACTGTTTTTT. Protein product: CASSHPGQGLEKLFF.

Only a few counts were recorded for this clonotype. This sequence joins TRBV15 and TRBJ2-7, with D possibly matching TRBD1 (6 bases). The CDR3 is 12 amino acids. Between the trimmed V and J ends, which lost 4 bases and 7 bases, there was a span of 11 bases. From germline, CDR1 is LNHNV and CDR2 YYDKDF (reference sequence). CDR3 sequence reads: CATSIDRLEQYV. CDR3 sequence (DNA): TGTGCCACCAGCATTGACAGGCTGGAGCAGTACGTC.

The V gene is TRBV28, the J gene TRBJ2-7; a possible D gene is TRBD1 (5 bases). The CDR3 spans 13 residues. The germline gives CDR1 MDHEN, CDR2 SYDVKM. Trimming took off 4 bases at V and 3 bases at J, with 10 bases between the two ends. CDR3 sequence: CASSSHRYYEQYV. As DNA, the CDR3 is TGTGCCAGCAGTTCTCACAGGTACTACGAGCAGTACGTC.

A note on this clonotype: At one boundary the junction diverges from the germline segment, which might be a read error. The chain has TRBV27 and TRBJ2-4, with D tentatively TRBD1 (6 bases). This CDR3 contains 15 residues. CDR1 and CDR2 (germline): MNHEY, SMNVEV (reference sequence). CDR3 sequence reads: CVSSKIQGPPDIQYF. The CDR3 nucleotides are TGTGTCAGCAGTAAAATACAGGGCCCTCCGGACATTCAGTACTTC.

This clonotype has just one count. The gene calls are TRBV20-1 and TRBJ1-6; 8 bases agree with TRBD1. The CDR3 runs to 16 residues. Germline CDR1 and CDR2: DFQATT and SNEGSKA (reference sequence). The V and J ends lost 5 bases and 7 bases, in that order; junction bases with no gene match: 13. As DNA, the CDR3 is TGCAGTGCTCTCCTAGGACAGGGTTTGGGGAATTCACCCCTCCACTTT. Protein: CSALLGQGLGNSPLHF.

The sample holds a few counts of this clonotype. Here the CDR3 reads CASSLFDQQRLYYGYTF. Written as DNA, the CDR3 is TGTGCCAGCAGCTTATTCGATCAACAGCGCCTTTACTATGGCTACACCTTC. The rearrangement uses TRBV7-9 and TRBJ1-2; no clear D gene. CDR3 length: 17 amino acids. V was cut by 2 bases and J by 3 bases, with 19 bases left in between. From germline, CDR1 is SEHNR and CDR2 FQNEAQ (reference sequence).

The gene calls are TRBV20-1 and TRBJ2-1; D may be TRBD1 (6 bases). The germline V gene has CDR1 DFQATT and CDR2 SNEGSKA (reference sequence). V was trimmed by 6 bases and J by 6 bases, leaving 15 bases between them. This CDR3 is built from 13 residues. The CDR3 DNA reads as TGCAGTGCCAACCCAGGACAGTCCAATGAGCAGTTCTTC. This sequence encodes CSANPGQSNEQFF.

J is TRBJ2-7 and V is TRBV7-4; perhaps TRBD1 as D (6 bases). Germline-derived CDR1 and CDR2 are SGHVT and SQSDAQ. The V end lost 1 base, the J end lost 0 bases, and 7 bases lay between the germline ends. This CDR3 has 14 amino acids. This CDR3 reads CASSLEDSSYEQYV. For the CDR3, the DNA is TGTGCCAGCAGCTTAGAGGACAGCTCCTACGAGCAGTACGTC.

This sequence joins TRBV5-1 and TRBJ1-1; D not certain. The length of the CDR3 is 14 residues. The V and J ends lost 6 bases and 5 bases respectively, with 17 bases between them. Germline CDR1 and CDR2: SGHRS and YFSETQ. The CDR3 DNA is TGCGCCAGCATCCTAGGACCAGCGAATACTGAAGCTTTCTTT. Protein: CASILGPANTEAFF.